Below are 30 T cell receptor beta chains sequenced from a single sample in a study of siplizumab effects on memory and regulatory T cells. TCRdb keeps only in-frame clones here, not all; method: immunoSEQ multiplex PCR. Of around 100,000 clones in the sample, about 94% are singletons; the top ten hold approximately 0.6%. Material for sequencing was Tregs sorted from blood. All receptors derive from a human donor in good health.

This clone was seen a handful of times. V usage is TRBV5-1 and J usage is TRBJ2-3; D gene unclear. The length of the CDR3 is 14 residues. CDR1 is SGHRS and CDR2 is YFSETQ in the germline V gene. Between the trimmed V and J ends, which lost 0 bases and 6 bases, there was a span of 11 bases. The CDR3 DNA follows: TGCGCCAGCAGCTTGGTTTCATTTTTGGATACGCAGTATTTT. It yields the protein CASSLVSFLDTQYF.

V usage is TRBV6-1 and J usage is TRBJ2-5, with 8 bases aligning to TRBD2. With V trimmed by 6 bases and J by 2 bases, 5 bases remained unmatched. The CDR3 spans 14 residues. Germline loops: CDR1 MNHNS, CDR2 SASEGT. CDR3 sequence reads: CASRTGGGQETQYF. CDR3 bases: TGTGCCAGCAGAACCGGGGGGGGTCAAGAGACCCAGTACTTC.

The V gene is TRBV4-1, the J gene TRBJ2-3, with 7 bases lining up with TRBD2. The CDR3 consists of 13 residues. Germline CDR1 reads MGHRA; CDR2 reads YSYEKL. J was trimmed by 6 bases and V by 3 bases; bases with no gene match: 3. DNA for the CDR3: TGCGCCAGCAGCCACCGGGGAGGGGATACGCAGTATTTT. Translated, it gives CASSHRGGDTQYF.

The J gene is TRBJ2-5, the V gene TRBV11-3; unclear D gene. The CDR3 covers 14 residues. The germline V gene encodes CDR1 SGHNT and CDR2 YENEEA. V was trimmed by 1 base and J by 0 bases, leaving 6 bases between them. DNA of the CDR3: TGTGCCAGCAGCTTAGGTCTGTACCAAGAGACCCAGTACTTC. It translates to CASSLGLYQETQYF.

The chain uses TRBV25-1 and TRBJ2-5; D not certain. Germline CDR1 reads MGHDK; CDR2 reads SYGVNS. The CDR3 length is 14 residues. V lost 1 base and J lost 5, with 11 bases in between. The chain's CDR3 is CASSESVVMETQYF. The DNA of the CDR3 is TGTGCCAGCAGTGAATCTGTGGTGATGGAGACCCAGTACTTC.

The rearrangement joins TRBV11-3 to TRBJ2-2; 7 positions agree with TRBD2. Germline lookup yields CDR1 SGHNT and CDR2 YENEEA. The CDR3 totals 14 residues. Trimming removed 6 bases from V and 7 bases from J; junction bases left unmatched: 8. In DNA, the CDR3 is TGTGCCAGCAGATTTCGACTAGCTGTCGGGGAGCTGTTTTTT. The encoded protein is CASRFRLAVGELFF.

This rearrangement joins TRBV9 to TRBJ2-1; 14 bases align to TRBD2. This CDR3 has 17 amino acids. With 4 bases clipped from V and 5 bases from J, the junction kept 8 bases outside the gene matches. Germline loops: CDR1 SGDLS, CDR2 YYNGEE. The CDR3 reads CASSTGLAGGINNEQFF. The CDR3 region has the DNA TGTGCCAGCAGCACAGGACTAGCGGGAGGAATAAACAATGAGCAGTTCTTC.

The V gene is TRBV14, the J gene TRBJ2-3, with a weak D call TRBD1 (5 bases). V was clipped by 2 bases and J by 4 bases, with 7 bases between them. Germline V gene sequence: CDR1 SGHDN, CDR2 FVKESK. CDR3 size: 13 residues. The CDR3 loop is CASSQQGSDTQYF. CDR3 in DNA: TGTGCCAGCAGCCAACAGGGTTCAGATACGCAGTATTTT.

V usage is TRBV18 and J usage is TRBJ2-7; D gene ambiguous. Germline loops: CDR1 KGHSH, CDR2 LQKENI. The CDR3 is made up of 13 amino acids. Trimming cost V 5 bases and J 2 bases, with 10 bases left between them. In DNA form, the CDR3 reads TGTGCCAGCTCAACCACCGAGGCCTACGAGCAGTACTTC. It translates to CASSTTEAYEQYF.

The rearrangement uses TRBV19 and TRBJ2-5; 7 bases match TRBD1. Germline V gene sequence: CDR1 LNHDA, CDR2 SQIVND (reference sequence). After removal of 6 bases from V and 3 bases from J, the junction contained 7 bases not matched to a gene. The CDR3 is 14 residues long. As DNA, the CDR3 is TGTGCCAGTAGGAACAGGGGTTTTGAAGAGACCCAGTACTTC. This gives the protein CASRNRGFEETQYF.

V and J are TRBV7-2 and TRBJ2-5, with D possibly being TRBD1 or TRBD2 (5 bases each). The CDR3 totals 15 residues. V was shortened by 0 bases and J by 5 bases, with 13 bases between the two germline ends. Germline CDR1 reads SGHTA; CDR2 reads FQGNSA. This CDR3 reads CASSLATAGTETQYF. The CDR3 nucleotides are TGTGCCAGCAGCTTAGCCACAGCTGGGACCGAGACCCAGTACTTC.

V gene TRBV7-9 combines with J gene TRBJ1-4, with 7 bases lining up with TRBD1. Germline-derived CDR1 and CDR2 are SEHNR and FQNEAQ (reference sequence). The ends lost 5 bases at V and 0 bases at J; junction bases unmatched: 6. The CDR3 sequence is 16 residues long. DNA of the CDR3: TGTGCCAGCAGCGTGGGACAGATAGCAACTAATGAAAAACTGTTTTTT. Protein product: CASSVGQIATNEKLFF.

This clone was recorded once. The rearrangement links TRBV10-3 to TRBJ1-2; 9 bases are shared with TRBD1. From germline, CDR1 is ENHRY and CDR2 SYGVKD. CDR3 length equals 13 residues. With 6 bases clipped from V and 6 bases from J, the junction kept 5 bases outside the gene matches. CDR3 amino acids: CAIRSTGGNGYTF. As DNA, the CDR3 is TGTGCCATCAGGTCGACAGGGGGAAATGGCTACACCTTC.

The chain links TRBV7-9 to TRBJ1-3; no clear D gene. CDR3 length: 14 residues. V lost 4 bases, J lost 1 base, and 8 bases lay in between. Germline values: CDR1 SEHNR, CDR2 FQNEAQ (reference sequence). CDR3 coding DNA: TGTGCCAGCAGCTCGCTGGGGTCTGGAAACACCATATATTTT. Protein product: CASSSLGSGNTIYF.

The CDR3 nucleotides are TGTGCCAGCATCGGGACAGGGTTCGCTGGCTACACCTTC. Its translation: CASIGTGFAGYTF. J is TRBJ1-2 and V is TRBV28; 9 positions agree with TRBD1. Trimming removed 7 bases from V and 7 bases from J; junction bases left unmatched: 7. The length of the CDR3 is 13 residues. CDR1 is MDHEN, CDR2 SYDVKM, per germline.

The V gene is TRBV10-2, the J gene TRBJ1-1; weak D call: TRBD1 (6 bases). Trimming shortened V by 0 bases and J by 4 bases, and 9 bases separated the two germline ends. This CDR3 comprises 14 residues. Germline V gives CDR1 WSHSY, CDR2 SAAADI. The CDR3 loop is CASSESGATTEAFF. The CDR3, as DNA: TGCGCCAGCAGTGAGTCGGGGGCGACCACTGAAGCTTTCTTT.

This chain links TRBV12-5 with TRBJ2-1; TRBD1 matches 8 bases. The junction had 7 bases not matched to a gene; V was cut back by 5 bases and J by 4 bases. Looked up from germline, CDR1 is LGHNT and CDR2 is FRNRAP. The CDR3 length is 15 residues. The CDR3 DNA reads TGTGCTAGTGGTCTGGACAGGGTAGGGTACAATGAGCAGTTCTTC. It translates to CASGLDRVGYNEQFF.

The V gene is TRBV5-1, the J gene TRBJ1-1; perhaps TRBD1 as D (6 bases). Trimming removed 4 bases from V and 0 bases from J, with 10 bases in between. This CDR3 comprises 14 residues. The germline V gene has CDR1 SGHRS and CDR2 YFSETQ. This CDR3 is CASSPGTLNTEAFF. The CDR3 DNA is TGCGCCAGCAGCCCCGGGACACTGAACACTGAAGCTTTCTTT.

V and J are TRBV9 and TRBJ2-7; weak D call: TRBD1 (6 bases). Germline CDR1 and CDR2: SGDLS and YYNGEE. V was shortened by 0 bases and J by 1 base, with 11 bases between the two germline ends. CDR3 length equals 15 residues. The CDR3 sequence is CASSVGGTPSYEQYF. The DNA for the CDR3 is TGTGCCAGCAGCGTAGGAGGGACACCGTCCTACGAGCAGTACTTC.

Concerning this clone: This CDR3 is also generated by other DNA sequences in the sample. The CDR3 sequence is CAWSAGSYEQYF. In DNA form, the CDR3 reads TGTGCCTGGTCGGCGGGGTCCTACGAGCAGTACTTC. The chain employs TRBV30 and TRBJ2-7; possibly TRBD2 for D (6 bases). Trimming stripped 5 bases from V and 1 base from J, with 9 bases between. Germline V gene data show CDR1 as GTSNPN and CDR2 as SVGIG (reference sequence). This CDR3 has 12 amino acids.

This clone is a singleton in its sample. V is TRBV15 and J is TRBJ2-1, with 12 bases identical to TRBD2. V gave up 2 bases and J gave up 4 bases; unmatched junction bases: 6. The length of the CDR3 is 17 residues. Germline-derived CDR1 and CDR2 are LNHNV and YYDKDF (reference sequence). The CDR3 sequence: CATSRLTGLAGYNEQFF. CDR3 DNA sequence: TGTGCCACCAGCAGACTTACCGGACTAGCGGGATACAATGAGCAGTTCTTC.

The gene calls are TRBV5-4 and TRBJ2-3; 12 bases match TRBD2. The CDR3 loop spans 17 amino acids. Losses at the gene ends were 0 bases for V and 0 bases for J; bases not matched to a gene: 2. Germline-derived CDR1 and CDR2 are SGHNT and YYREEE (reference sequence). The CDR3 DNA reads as TGTGCCAGCAGCTTGGGACTAGCGGGGGCTAGCACAGATACGCAGTATTTT. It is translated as CASSLGLAGASTDTQYF.

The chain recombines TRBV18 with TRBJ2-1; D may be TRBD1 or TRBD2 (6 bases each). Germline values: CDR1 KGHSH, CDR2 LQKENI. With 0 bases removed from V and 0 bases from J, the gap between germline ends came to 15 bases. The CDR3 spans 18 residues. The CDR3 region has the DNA TGTGCCAGCTCACCACCGTTAACGGGGGCGAGCTCCTACAATGAGCAGTTCTTC. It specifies CASSPPLTGASSYNEQFF.

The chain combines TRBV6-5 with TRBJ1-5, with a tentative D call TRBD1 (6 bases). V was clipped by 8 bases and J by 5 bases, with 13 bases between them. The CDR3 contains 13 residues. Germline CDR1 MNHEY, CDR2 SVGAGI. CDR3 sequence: CASGPYRDQPQHF. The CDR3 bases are TGTGCCAGCGGACCCTACAGGGATCAGCCCCAGCATTTT.

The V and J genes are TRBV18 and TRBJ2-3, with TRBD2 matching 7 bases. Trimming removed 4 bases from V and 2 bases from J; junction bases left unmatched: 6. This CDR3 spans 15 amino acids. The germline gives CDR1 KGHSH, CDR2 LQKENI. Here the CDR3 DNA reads TGTGCCAGCTCACAAATAGCGGGTGCCACAGATACGCAGTATTTT. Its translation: CASSQIAGATDTQYF.

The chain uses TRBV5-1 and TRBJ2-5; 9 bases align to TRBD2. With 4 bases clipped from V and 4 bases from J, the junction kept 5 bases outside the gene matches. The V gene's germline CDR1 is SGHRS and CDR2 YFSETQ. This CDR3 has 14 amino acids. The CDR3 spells CASSKELAGETQYF. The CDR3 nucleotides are TGCGCCAGCAGCAAAGAACTAGCGGGAGAGACCCAGTACTTC.

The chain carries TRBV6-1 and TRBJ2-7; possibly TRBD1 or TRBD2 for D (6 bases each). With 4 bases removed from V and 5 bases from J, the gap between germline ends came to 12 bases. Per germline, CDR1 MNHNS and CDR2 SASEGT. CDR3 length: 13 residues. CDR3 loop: CASSARGPDEQYF. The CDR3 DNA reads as TGTGCCAGCAGTGCCCGGGGGCCAGACGAGCAGTACTTC.

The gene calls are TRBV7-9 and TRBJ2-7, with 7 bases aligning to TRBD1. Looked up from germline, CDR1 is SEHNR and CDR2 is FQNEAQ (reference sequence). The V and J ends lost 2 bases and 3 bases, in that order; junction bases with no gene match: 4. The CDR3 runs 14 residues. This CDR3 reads CASSLSRDSYEQYF. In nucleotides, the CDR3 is TGTGCCAGCAGCTTAAGCCGGGACAGCTACGAGCAGTACTTC.

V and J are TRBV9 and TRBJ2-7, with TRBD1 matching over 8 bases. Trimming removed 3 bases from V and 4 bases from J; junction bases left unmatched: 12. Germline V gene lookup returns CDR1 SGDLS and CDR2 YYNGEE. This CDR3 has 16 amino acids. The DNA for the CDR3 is TGTGCCAGCAGCGCCGCCCTCGGGACAGGAGAATACGAGCAGTACTTC. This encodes CASSAALGTGEYEQYF.

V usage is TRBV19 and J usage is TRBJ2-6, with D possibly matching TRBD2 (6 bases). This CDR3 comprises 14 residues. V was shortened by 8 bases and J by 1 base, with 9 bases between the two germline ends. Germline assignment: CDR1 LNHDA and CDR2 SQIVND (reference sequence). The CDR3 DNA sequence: TGTGCCAGTTGTGGGGGGTCTGGGGCCAACGTCCTGACTTTC. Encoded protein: CASCGGSGANVLTF. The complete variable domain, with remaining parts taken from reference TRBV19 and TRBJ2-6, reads DGGITQSPKYLFRKEGQNVTLSCEQNLNHDAMYWYRQDPGQGLRLIYYSQIVNDFQKGDIAEGYSVSREKKESFPLTVTSAQKNPTAFYLCASCGGSGANVLTFGAGSRLTVL.